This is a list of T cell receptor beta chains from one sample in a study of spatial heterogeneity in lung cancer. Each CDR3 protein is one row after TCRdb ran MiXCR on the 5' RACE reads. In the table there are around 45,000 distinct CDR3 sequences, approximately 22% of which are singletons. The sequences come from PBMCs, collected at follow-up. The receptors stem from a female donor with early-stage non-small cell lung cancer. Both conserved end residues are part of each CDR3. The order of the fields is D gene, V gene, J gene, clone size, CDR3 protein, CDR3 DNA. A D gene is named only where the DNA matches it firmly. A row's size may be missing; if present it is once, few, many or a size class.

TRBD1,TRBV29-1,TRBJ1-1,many,CSVVRDRGDTEAFF,TGCAGCGTTGTGCGGGACAGGGGCGACACTGAAGCTTTCTTT
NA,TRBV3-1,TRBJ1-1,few,CASSSTNMNTEAFF,TGTGCCAGCAGCTCGACAAACATGAACACTGAAGCTTTCTTT
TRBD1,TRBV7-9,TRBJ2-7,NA,CASSSPRDRAFGQYF,TGTGCCAGCAGCTCCCCCCGGGACAGGGCTTTTGGGCAGTACTTC
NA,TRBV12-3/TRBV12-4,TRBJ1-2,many,CASSPFTGNGYTF,TGTGCCAGCAGTCCCTTCACAGGGAATGGCTACACCTTC
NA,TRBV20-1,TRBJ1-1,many,CSASASRALGTEAFF,TGCAGTGCATCCGCATCCCGGGCTCTGGGCACTGAAGCTTTCTTT
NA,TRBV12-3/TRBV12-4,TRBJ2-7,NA,CASSLVGGYEQYF,TGTGCCAGCAGTTTAGTTGGGGGTTACGAGCAGTACTTC
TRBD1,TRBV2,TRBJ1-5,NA,CASRGQGEQPQHF,TGTGCCAGCAGGGGACAGGGGGAGCAGCCCCAGCATTTT
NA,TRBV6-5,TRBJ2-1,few,CASSSPFGNEQFF,TGTGCCAGCAGTTCCCCGTTCGGCAATGAGCAGTTCTTC
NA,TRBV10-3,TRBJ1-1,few,CAISTGRRVGNTEAFF,TGTGCCATCAGTACTGGCAGGAGAGTGGGGAACACTGAAGCTTTCTTT
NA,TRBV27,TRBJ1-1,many,CASSLQLYTEAFF,TGTGCCAGCAGTTTGCAGTTGTACACTGAAGCTTTCTTT
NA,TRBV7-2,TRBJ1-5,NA,CASSQSEYQPQHF,TGTGCCAGCAGCCAATCGGAATATCAGCCCCAGCATTTT
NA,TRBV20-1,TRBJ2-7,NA,CSARARDSFYEQYF,TGCAGTGCTAGAGCGCGGGACAGCTTCTACGAGCAGTACTTC
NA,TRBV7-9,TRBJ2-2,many,CASSGELFF,TGTGCCAGCAGCGGGGAGCTGTTTTTT
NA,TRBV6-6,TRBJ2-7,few,CASSFGRGLYEQYF,TGTGCCAGCAGTTTCGGCCGCGGATTATACGAGCAGTACTTC
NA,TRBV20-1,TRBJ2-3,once,CSATGLLTDTQYF,TGCAGTGCTACGGGACTTCTCACAGATACGCAGTATTTT
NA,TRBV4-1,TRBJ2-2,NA,CASSRRQVGTGELFF,TGCGCCAGCAGCCGGAGACAGGTTGGCACCGGGGAGCTGTTTTTT
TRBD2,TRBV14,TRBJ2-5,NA,CASSQWRGSRETQYF,TGTGCCAGCAGCCAATGGCGGGGGTCGCGAGAGACCCAGTACTTC
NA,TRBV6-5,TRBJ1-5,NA,CASRSTGESQPQHF,TGTGCCAGCAGATCCACAGGCGAAAGTCAGCCCCAGCATTTT
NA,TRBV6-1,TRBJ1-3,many,CASSELETAVSGNTIYF,TGTGCCAGCAGTGAACTTGAGACAGCGGTCTCTGGAAACACCATATATTTT
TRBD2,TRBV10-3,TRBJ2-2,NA,CAISEARGETGELFF,TGTGCCATCAGTGAGGCCCGGGGGGAAACCGGGGAGCTGTTTTTT
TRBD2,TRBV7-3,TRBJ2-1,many,CASSLAGSNNEQFF,TGTGCCAGCAGCCTAGCGGGAAGTAACAATGAGCAGTTCTTC
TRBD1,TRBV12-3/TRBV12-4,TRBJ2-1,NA,CASRGGGQGGHEQFF,TGTGCCAGCCGCGGAGGGGGACAGGGAGGCCATGAGCAGTTCTTC
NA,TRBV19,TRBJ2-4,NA,CASSLQFLAKNIQYF,TGTGCCAGTAGTTTGCAATTTCTAGCCAAAAACATTCAGTACTTC
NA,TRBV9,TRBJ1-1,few,CASSQGGRTEAFF,TGTGCCAGCAGCCAAGGGGGGCGAACTGAAGCTTTCTTT
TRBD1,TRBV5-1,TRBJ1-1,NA,CASSPTTGIGTEAFF,TGCGCCAGCAGCCCTACGACAGGGATAGGAACTGAAGCTTTCTTT
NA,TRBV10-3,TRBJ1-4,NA,CAIRIDSNEKLFF,TGTGCCATCAGAATAGACAGTAATGAAAAACTGTTTTTT
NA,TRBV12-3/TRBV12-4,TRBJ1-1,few,CASSLSVRAGVEAFF,TGTGCCAGCAGTTTGTCTGTGAGGGCAGGGGTTGAAGCTTTCTTT
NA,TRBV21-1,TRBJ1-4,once,CASSQAEANEKLFF,TGTGCCAGCAGCCAAGCGGAGGCTAATGAAAAACTGTTTTTT
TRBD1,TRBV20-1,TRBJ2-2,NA,CSARGTYNTGELFF,TGCAGTGCCAGGGGGACATACAACACCGGGGAGCTGTTTTTT
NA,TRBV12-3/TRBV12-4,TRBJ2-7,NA,CASRPRTAREQYF,TGTGCCAGCAGACCCCGGACCGCGAGGGAGCAGTACTTC
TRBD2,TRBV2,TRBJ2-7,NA,CASNRGRAESYEQYF,TGTGCCAGCAATCGAGGGAGGGCTGAGTCCTACGAGCAGTACTTC
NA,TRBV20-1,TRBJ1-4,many,CSAIDGRVGEKLFF,TGCAGCGCTATAGATGGCAGGGTGGGGGAAAAACTGTTTTTT
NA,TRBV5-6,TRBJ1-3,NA,CASSSPGTLSGNTIYF,TGTGCCAGCAGCTCTCCCGGGACGCTCTCTGGAAACACCATATATTTT
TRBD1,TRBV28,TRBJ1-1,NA,CASTGQGRGSPEAFF,TGTGCCAGCACGGGACAGGGGCGGGGGAGTCCTGAAGCTTTCTTT
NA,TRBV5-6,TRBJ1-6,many,CASSLEQGAAYNSPLHF,TGTGCCAGCAGCTTGGAACAGGGTGCAGCCTATAATTCACCCCTCCACTTT
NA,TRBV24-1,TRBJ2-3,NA,CATSDSQGGADTQYF,TGTGCCACCAGTGATTCCCAGGGAGGTGCAGATACGCAGTATTTT
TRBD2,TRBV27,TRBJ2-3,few,CASGGGSDTQYF,TGTGCCAGTGGGGGGGGATCAGATACGCAGTATTTT
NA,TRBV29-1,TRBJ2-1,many,CSVEQRSREQFF,TGCAGCGTTGAACAGCGGTCCCGGGAGCAGTTCTTC
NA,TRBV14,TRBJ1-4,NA,CASSTDSFEKLFF,TGTGCCAGCAGCACGGACAGTTTTGAAAAACTGTTTTTT
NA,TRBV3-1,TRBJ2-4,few,CASSPQWEENIQYF,TGTGCCAGCAGCCCCCAGTGGGAGGAAAACATTCAGTACTTC
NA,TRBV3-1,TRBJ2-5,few,CASSGNQETQYF,TGTGCCAGCAGCGGGAACCAAGAGACCCAGTACTTC
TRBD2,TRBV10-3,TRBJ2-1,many,CATSGGGLWHEQFF,TGTGCCACCAGCGGGGGGGGCCTATGGCATGAGCAGTTCTTC
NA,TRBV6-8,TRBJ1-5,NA,CATERGGQPQHF,TGTGCCACCGAGAGGGGAGGGCAGCCCCAGCATTTT
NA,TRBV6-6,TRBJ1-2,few,CASSYAEGYYGYTF,TGTGCCAGCAGTTACGCTGAGGGGTACTATGGCTACACCTTC
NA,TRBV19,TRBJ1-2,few,CASSINEGAKGYTF,TGTGCCAGTAGTATAAACGAGGGCGCGAAAGGCTACACCTTC
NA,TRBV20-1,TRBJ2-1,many,CSAGLFESDNEQFF,TGCAGTGCTGGACTGTTTGAATCGGACAATGAGCAGTTCTTC
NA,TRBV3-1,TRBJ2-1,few,CASSQGRNEQFF,TGTGCCAGCAGCCAGGGGAGAAATGAGCAGTTCTTC
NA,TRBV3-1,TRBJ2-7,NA,CASSQGDIYEQYF,TGTGCCAGCAGCCAAGGAGACATCTACGAGCAGTACTTC
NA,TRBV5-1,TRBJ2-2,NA,CASSDRAPVKEKYTGELFF,TGCGCCAGCAGCGACCGTGCCCCAGTGAAGGAAAAATACACCGGGGAGCTGTTTTTT
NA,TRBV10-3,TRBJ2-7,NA,CAISEGSYEQYF,TGTGCCATCAGTGAGGGCTCCTACGAGCAGTACTTC
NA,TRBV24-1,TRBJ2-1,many,CATSDPPPGQTQFF,TGTGCCACCAGTGACCCACCCCCTGGACAGACGCAGTTCTTC
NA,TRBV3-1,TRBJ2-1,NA,CASSQVRQPLHEQFF,TGTGCCAGCAGCCAAGTACGACAGCCTTTGCATGAGCAGTTCTTC
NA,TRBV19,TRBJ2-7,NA,CASSSPRDKSYEQYF,TGTGCCAGTAGCTCACCCCGGGACAAGTCCTACGAGCAGTACTTC
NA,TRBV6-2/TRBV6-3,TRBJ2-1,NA,CASCSFRGGNEQFF,TGTGCCAGCTGTTCATTTCGGGGCGGGAATGAGCAGTTCTTC